A single sample gave rise to the 14 T cell receptor beta chains below, sequenced in a study of shared clonotypes between healthy human individuals. CD45RO-negative cells were positively selected for CCR7, leaving out terminally differentiated effector memory CD45RA+ cells. Repertoires were generated with immunoSEQ multiplex PCR, while TCRdb's copy carries only in-frame clones and drops some. The sample carries 660,000 or so clones, roughly 96% recorded once. The sequenced sample was naive CD8+ T cells sorted from blood. These receptors all come from a woman under 40 in good health.

The V and J genes are TRBV4-1 and TRBJ2-7; D is perhaps TRBD2 (6 bases). The CDR3 runs 14 residues. V gave up 1 base and J gave up 3 bases, with 10 bases separating them. The V gene's germline CDR1 is MGHRA and CDR2 YSYEKL. For the CDR3, the DNA is TGCGCCAGCAGCCAAGGCGGGGCCGGCTACGAGCAGTACTTC. Translating gives CASSQGGAGYEQYF.

The rearrangement joins TRBV5-4 to TRBJ1-1, with 9 bases that match TRBD1. Unmatched junction bases numbered 3, after V lost 2 bases and J lost 4 bases. This CDR3 is built from 14 residues. CDR1 is SGHNT, CDR2 YYREEE, per germline (reference sequence). CDR3 DNA sequence: TGTGCCAGCAGCTTTACAGGGGGCGGCACTGAAGCTTTCTTT. This translates into CASSFTGGGTEAFF.

The rearrangement joins TRBV9 to TRBJ2-5; TRBD1 agrees at 8 bases. CDR1 and CDR2 (germline): SGDLS, YYNGEE. The CDR3 spans 16 residues. V was pared by 2 bases and J by 6 bases, with 12 bases of the junction left unmatched. The CDR3 DNA is TGTGCCAGCAGCGTCGACTCTCAGGGGGCGGGTAAGACCCAGTACTTC. As protein: CASSVDSQGAGKTQYF. The complete variable domain, with remaining parts taken from reference TRBV9 and TRBJ2-5, reads DSGVTQTPKHLITATGQRVTLRCSPRSGDLSVYWYQQSLDQGLQFLIQYYNGEERAKGNILERFSAQQFPDLHSELNLSSLELGDSALYFCASSVDSQGAGKTQYFGPGTRLLVL.

The chain links TRBV27 to TRBJ1-1; no reliable D call. The V end lost 0 bases, the J end lost 0 bases, and 5 bases lay between the germline ends. The germline V gene encodes CDR1 MNHEY and CDR2 SMNVEV (reference sequence). The CDR3 extends over 14 amino acids. The chain's CDR3 is CASSLSRMNTEAFF. The CDR3 nucleotides are TGTGCCAGCAGTTTATCGAGAATGAACACTGAAGCTTTCTTT.

The rearrangement links TRBV28 to TRBJ1-2, with D hard to call. Trimming took off 6 bases at V and 8 bases at J, with 19 bases between the two ends. The CDR3 spans 14 residues. Germline V CDR1 and CDR2: MDHEN, SYDVKM. Here the CDR3 DNA reads TGTGCCAGCAGAGGACCCATCGGCTCTGACGGCTACACCTTC. Its translation is CASRGPIGSDGYTF.

Only a few counts were recorded for this clone. This chain links TRBV14 with TRBJ2-1; 8 bases are shared with TRBD2. The CDR3 is made up of 14 amino acids. Unmatched junction bases numbered 4, after V lost 5 bases and J lost 4 bases. The V gene's germline CDR1 is SGHDN and CDR2 FVKESK. This CDR3 reads CASSKREWYNEQFF. CDR3 sequence (DNA): TGTGCCAGCAGCAAGCGGGAGTGGTACAATGAGCAGTTCTTC.

Only one count was recorded for this clone. This sequence joins TRBV5-4 and TRBJ1-1; no definite D call. Germline V gene data show CDR1 as SGHNT and CDR2 as YYREEE (reference sequence). V lost 6 bases and J 1 base, leaving 13 bases between the germline ends. The CDR3 consists of 14 residues. CDR3 region: CASTIRGENTEAFF. Here the CDR3 DNA reads TGTGCCAGCACAATCCGGGGAGAGAACACTGAAGCTTTCTTT. Drawing the rest from reference TRBV5-4 and TRBJ1-1, the complete variable domain is ETGVTQSPTHLIKTRGQQVTLRCSSQSGHNTVSWYQQALGQGPQFIFQYYREEENGRGNFPPRFSGLQFPNYSSELNVNALELDDSALYLCASTIRGENTEAFFGQGTRLTVV.

The chain links TRBV11-1 to TRBJ2-5; no clear D gene. V lost 1 base, J lost 3 bases, and 6 bases lay in between. The CDR3 totals 13 residues. In germline, CDR1 is SGHAT, CDR2 FQDESV (reference sequence). The CDR3 DNA is TGTGCCAGCAGCTTAGTTGACAAAGAGACCCAGTACTTC. Amino acid sequence: CASSLVDKETQYF. Using reference TRBV11-1 and TRBJ2-5 for the parts outside the CDR3, the full variable domain is EAEVAQSPRYKITEKSQAVAFWCDPISGHATLYWYRQILGQGPELLVQFQDESVVDDSQLPKDRFSAERLKGVDSTLKIQPAELGDSAMYLCASSLVDKETQYFGPGTRLLVL.

J is TRBJ2-2 and V is TRBV5-6; 11 positions agree with TRBD2. Germline lookup yields CDR1 SGHDT and CDR2 YYEEEE. With V trimmed by 4 bases and J by 7 bases, 9 bases remained unmatched. This CDR3 has 16 amino acids. In DNA, the CDR3 is TGTGCCAGCAGCGAAGGGCTAGCGGGAGGAAACGGGGAGCTGTTTTTT. Its protein is CASSEGLAGGNGELFF.

The chain links TRBV29-1 to TRBJ2-1; a possible D gene is TRBD1 (5 bases). The germline gives CDR1 SQVTM, CDR2 ANQGSEA. The CDR3 has 13 residues. V was trimmed by 4 bases and J by 2 bases, leaving 9 bases between them. The CDR3 loop reads CSVAGYPYNEQFF. CDR3 nucleotide sequence: TGCAGCGTTGCAGGGTACCCCTACAATGAGCAGTTCTTC.

V is TRBV11-2 and J is TRBJ2-2; tentative D call: TRBD2 (6 bases). Trimming took 4 bases from V and 6 from J, leaving 18 bases between them. The CDR3 is 16 residues long. The germline V gene has CDR1 SGHAT and CDR2 FQNNGV. The CDR3 loop is CASSSPFGGGAGELFF. In DNA form, the CDR3 reads TGTGCCAGCAGCTCCCCATTCGGGGGTGGGGCCGGGGAGCTGTTTTTT.

The chain is built from TRBV27 and TRBJ1-2; perhaps TRBD1 as D (5 bases). Deletions cut 4 bases from V and 8 bases from J, with 17 bases between. CDR1 and CDR2 from the germline V gene are MNHEY and SMNVEV (reference sequence). The CDR3 runs to 14 residues. CDR3 bases: TGTGCCAGCAGTTCCCTCTCCAGGGTCCCCGGCTACACCTTC. Protein: CASSSLSRVPGYTF.

The sample holds one count of this clone. This chain joins TRBV19 and TRBJ1-1; D perhaps matches TRBD1 (5 bases). Germline V CDR1 and CDR2: LNHDA, SQIVND (reference sequence). Trimming removed 9 bases at V and 0 bases at J, with 14 bases between. The CDR3 consists of 14 residues. The CDR3 nucleotides read TGTGCCAGCAGGGTTGCGTCCATGAACACTGAAGCTTTCTTT. Its protein is CASRVASMNTEAFF.

This clone was detected once. The V call is TRBV27, the J call TRBJ2-1; 8 bases agree with TRBD2. The length of the CDR3 is 12 residues. V was clipped by 7 bases and J by 15 bases; unmatched bases: 11. Germline values: CDR1 MNHEY, CDR2 SMNVEV (reference sequence). The CDR3 region is CASTDVSGRLFF. The CDR3 DNA is TGTGCCAGCACCGACGTAAGCGGGAGATTGTTCTTC.